Presented here are 19 T cell receptor beta chains from one specimen sequenced in a study of neoadjuvant nivolumab and ipilimumab in lung cancer. The protocol was immunoSEQ multiplex PCR, while the TCRdb copy is restricted to in-frame clones and leaves out a portion. This table holds tens of thousands of clones, approximately 89% found once. The specimen comprised peripheral blood, sampled before neoadjuvant nivolumab, alone or with ipilimumab. These receptors were collected from an adult with non-small cell lung cancer.

The rearrangement links TRBV5-4 to TRBJ1-1; D call uncertain. The CDR3 is made up of 14 amino acids. The V end was cut by 0 bases, the J end by 4 bases, with 10 bases between. Germline values: CDR1 SGHNT, CDR2 YYREEE (reference sequence). The CDR3 region has the DNA TGTGCCAGCAGCTTGGTCGGCGGGAGCACTGAAGCTTTCTTT. The encoded protein is CASSLVGGSTEAFF.

The chain recombines TRBV2 with TRBJ2-1; 7 bases match TRBD2. The CDR3 extends over 17 amino acids. The ends lost 9 bases at V and 0 bases at J; junction bases unmatched: 14. Germline lookup yields CDR1 SNHLY and CDR2 FYNNEI. The CDR3 region is CASRRLIGTNSYNEQFF. For the CDR3, the DNA is TGTGCCAGTCGGCGGCTAATTGGGACTAACTCCTACAATGAGCAGTTCTTC. The full variable domain, with the rest looked up from reference TRBV2 and TRBJ2-1, is EPEVTQTPSHQVTQMGQEVILRCVPISNHLYFYWYRQILGQKVEFLVSFYNNEISEKSEIFDDQFSVERPDGSNFTLKIRSTKLEDSAMYFCASRRLIGTNSYNEQFFGPGTRLTVL.

This sequence joins TRBV9 and TRBJ2-1; 7 bases align to TRBD2. The CDR3 loop spans 16 amino acids. CDR1 is SGDLS, CDR2 YYNGEE, per germline. J lost 5 bases, V lost 0 bases, and 8 bases had no gene match. The CDR3 DNA is TGTGCCAGCAGCGTAGGCGGGAGAGTGTTCGACAATGAGCAGTTCTTC. It encodes CASSVGGRVFDNEQFF. Looking up the rest from reference TRBV9 and TRBJ2-1 gives the full variable domain: DSGVTQTPKHLITATGQRVTLRCSPRSGDLSVYWYQQSLDQGLQFLIQYYNGEERAKGNILERFSAQQFPDLHSELNLSSLELGDSALYFCASSVGGRVFDNEQFFGPGTRLTVL.

The chain recombines TRBV28 with TRBJ2-1; the match to TRBD1 covers 8 bases. Germline values: CDR1 MDHEN, CDR2 SYDVKM. The J segment lost 7 bases and the V segment lost 6 bases, leaving 8 bases of the junction unmatched. The CDR3 is 14 residues long. DNA for the CDR3: TGTGCCAGCAGCATTTGGACAGGGAAGAATGAGCAGTTCTTC. Amino acid sequence: CASSIWTGKNEQFF. The full variable domain, in which reference TRBV28 and TRBJ2-1 provide the parts outside the CDR3, is DVKVTQSSRYLVKRTGEKVFLECVQDMDHENMFWYRQDPGLGLRLIYFSYDVKMKEKGDIPEGYSVSREKKERFSLILESASTNQTSMYLCASSIWTGKNEQFFGPGTRLTVL.

V is TRBV5-1 and J is TRBJ2-7; D is unresolved. The germline V gene encodes CDR1 SGHRS and CDR2 YFSETQ. The CDR3 covers 13 residues. V lost 1 base, J lost 3 bases, and 8 bases lay in between. CDR3 sequence: CASSLIPGYEQYF. The CDR3 DNA reads as TGCGCCAGCAGCTTGATTCCGGGCTACGAGCAGTACTTC.

This clone showed up just once. J is TRBJ2-5 and V is TRBV9; 9 bases match TRBD1. CDR1 and CDR2 from the germline V gene are SGDLS and YYNGEE. Germline trimming cut 4 bases from V and 5 bases from J; bases unmatched to any gene: 9. This CDR3 is 15 amino acids long. CDR3 sequence (DNA): TGTGCCAGCAGCCTCCAGGGGGGGACAGGGGAGACCCAGTACTTC. This sequence encodes CASSLQGGTGETQYF.

A single count supports this clone. The V and J genes are TRBV30 and TRBJ2-5; 7 nucleotides line up with TRBD1. The CDR3 spans 12 residues. Losses at the gene ends were 2 bases for V and 4 bases for J; bases not matched to a gene: 1. Germline-derived CDR1 and CDR2 are GTSNPN and SVGIG (reference sequence). CDR3 loop: CAWSRQGETQYF. CDR3 nucleotide sequence: TGTGCCTGGAGTCGACAGGGAGAGACCCAGTACTTC.

V usage is TRBV21-1 and J usage is TRBJ2-7; the table's D call, TRBD2, was not checked against the DNA. TRBV21-1 is reported as a pseudogene. The CDR3 totals 15 residues. This CDR3 is CASSKARGGFDEQYF. The CDR3 nucleotides read TGTGCCAGCAGCAAAGCTAGGGGGGGCTTCGACGAGCAGTACTTC.

This clone was counted once. The chain combines TRBV19 with TRBJ1-5, with D perhaps TRBD1 (5 bases). Trimming shortened V by 3 bases and J by 7 bases, and 10 bases separated the two germline ends. The CDR3 runs to 13 residues. CDR1 LNHDA and CDR2 SQIVND come from the germline V gene (reference sequence). The CDR3 region is CASSIPGRQPQHF. CDR3 DNA: TGTGCCAGTAGTATCCCAGGGCGACAGCCCCAGCATTTT. The whole variable domain, filled in from reference TRBV19 and TRBJ1-5, reads DGGITQSPKYLFRKEGQNVTLSCEQNLNHDAMYWYRQDPGQGLRLIYYSQIVNDFQKGDIAEGYSVSREKKESFPLTVTSAQKNPTAFYLCASSIPGRQPQHFGDGTRLSIL.

This chain connects TRBV30 to TRBJ2-5; D is unclear. The CDR3 spans 14 residues. Trimming stripped 0 bases from V and 1 base from J, with 9 bases between. Germline loops: CDR1 GTSNPN, CDR2 SVGIG (reference sequence). The CDR3 DNA follows: TGTGCCTGGAGTGTACGTAGCAGCCAAGAGACCCAGTACTTC. Its protein product is CAWSVRSSQETQYF.

The chain combines TRBV18 with TRBJ2-3; 15 bases fit TRBD2. This CDR3 contains 16 residues. The germline gives CDR1 KGHSH, CDR2 LQKENI. With V trimmed by 3 bases and J by 4 bases, 2 bases remained unmatched. DNA for the CDR3: TGTGCCAGCTCACCTGGACTAGCGGGAGGGCCAGATACGCAGTATTTT. Protein: CASSPGLAGGPDTQYF.

The rearrangement uses TRBV19 and TRBJ1-1; D call uncertain. The CDR3 has 12 residues. V was trimmed by 9 bases and J by 1 base, leaving 9 bases between them. Germline lookup yields CDR1 LNHDA and CDR2 SQIVND (reference sequence). CDR3 sequence reads: CASTHGNTEAFF. The CDR3 nucleotides are TGTGCCAGCACACATGGGAACACTGAAGCTTTCTTT.

This clone was observed a few times. The J gene is TRBJ1-2, the V gene TRBV19; D is unresolved. Germline V CDR1 and CDR2: LNHDA, SQIVND (reference sequence). V lost 6 bases, J lost 4 bases, and 9 bases lay in between. The CDR3 length is 12 residues. The DNA for the CDR3 is TGTGCCAGTAGGGACCGCATCTATGGCTACACCTTC. Its translation is CASRDRIYGYTF.

V and J are TRBV19 and TRBJ2-5; 7 bases line up with TRBD2. The CDR3 is 16 residues long. The V gene end was trimmed by 5 bases and the J gene end by 2 bases; junction bases not matched to a gene: 11. Germline V gene data show CDR1 as LNHDA and CDR2 as SQIVND (reference sequence). CDR3 protein: CASSHREAAIQETQYF. In nucleotides, the CDR3 is TGTGCCAGTAGTCACCGGGAGGCAGCCATTCAAGAGACCCAGTACTTC.

This chain links TRBV6-5 with TRBJ2-7; 7 nucleotides match TRBD2. From germline, CDR1 is MNHEY and CDR2 SVGAGI. The CDR3 runs 14 residues. Trimming took 7 bases from V and 7 from J; bases not matched to a gene: 13. The CDR3: CASKLQGGTVEQYF. CDR3 bases: TGTGCCAGCAAACTCCAGGGAGGGACCGTAGAGCAGTACTTC.

The CDR3 nucleotides read TGCGCCAGCAGTGGGACACCAACTGAAGCTTTCTTT. It is translated as CASSGTPTEAFF. The rearrangement uses TRBV10-2 and TRBJ1-1; D is possibly TRBD1 (5 bases). The CDR3 is 12 residues long. Trimming took 4 bases from V and 5 from J, leaving 8 bases between them. Germline V CDR1 and CDR2: WSHSY, SAAADI.

This clone was detected only once. This chain links TRBV30 with TRBJ2-1, with D perhaps being TRBD1 or TRBD2 (6 bases each). The V gene's germline CDR1 is GTSNPN and CDR2 SVGIG (reference sequence). The CDR3 spans 13 residues. Trimming shortened V by 5 bases and J by 2 bases, and 10 bases separated the two germline ends. The chain's CDR3 is CAWGGGPYNEQFF. CDR3 DNA sequence: TGTGCCTGGGGAGGGGGGCCCTACAATGAGCAGTTCTTC. The full variable domain, rest sourced from reference TRBV30 and TRBJ2-1, is SQTIHQWPATLVQPVGSPLSLECTVEGTSNPNLYWYRQAAGRGLQLLFYSVGIGQISSEVPQNLSASRPQDRQFILSSKKLLLSDSGFYLCAWGGGPYNEQFFGPGTRLTVL.

The chain is built from TRBV5-5 and TRBJ2-1; 10 nucleotides match TRBD2. Germline V gene sequence: CDR1 SGHKS, CDR2 YYEKEE (reference sequence). This CDR3 is built from 16 residues. V was clipped by 0 bases and J by 8 bases; unmatched bases: 8. For the CDR3, the DNA is TGTGCCAGCAGCTTGGCATCGGCTAGCGGGAGCTATGAGCAGTTCTTC. Translating gives CASSLASASGSYEQFF.

The chain couples TRBV25-1 to TRBJ2-7; the D gene is possibly TRBD1 (5 bases). With 3 bases removed from V and 2 bases from J, the gap between germline ends came to 11 bases. The CDR3 extends over 14 amino acids. The germline CDR1 and CDR2 sequences are MGHDK and SYGVNS. The chain's CDR3 is CASSDYRYPYEQYF. The CDR3, as DNA: TGTGCCAGCAGTGATTACAGGTACCCCTACGAGCAGTACTTC.